Detailed here is one TCR beta chain. Its antigen is still unknown. This record belongs to a study of T cell responses to AZD1222 COVID-19 vaccine. Germline lookup yields CDR1 LNHDA and CDR2 SQIVND (reference sequence). This CDR3 contains 12 residues. Trimming left V 8 bases short and J 8 bases short, with 12 bases between. Study-wide findings and caveats: Researchers report vaccine-associated CD4 TCRs spanning spike, with dominance at 160-218 and 743-854. Mostly white British, mostly female donors; authors suggested clonal diversity may be underestimated.

Only in-frame clones appear in the TCRdb table, and some are missing; sequencing was by immunoSEQ multiplex PCR. Of some 64,000 clones in the sample, over 80% were seen once. The source was peripheral blood, collected 28 days after the second dose of the MenACWY control vaccine. The chain is built from TRBV19 and TRBJ1-4, with D unclear. This clonotype originated in an adult who received the MenACWY meningococcal vaccine as a control. CDR3 DNA sequence: TGTGCCAGTTATACCCTCGGCGAAAAACTGTTTTTT. Its protein product is CASYTLGEKLFF.